Reported below is one T cell receptor beta chain. Reverse transcription of all isolated RNA meant that expressed TCRB transcripts were sequenced. Method: immunoSEQ multiplex PCR; TCRdb's copy keeps in-frame clones and lacks some. The sample consists of about 360,000 clones, around an eighth of them appearing once. Central memory, naive, regulatory and stem cell-like memory CD4+ cells were sorted by CD45RO/CCR7/CD25/CD127/CD95/CD27. The sample originates from a study of beta chain features in type 1 diabetes. CDR3 length: 17 amino acids. Germline lookup yields CDR1 LNHNV and CDR2 YYDKDF (reference sequence). Trimming shortened V by 3 bases and J by 3 bases, and 18 bases separated the two germline ends.

Sequenced: naive CD4+ T cells from blood. The rearrangement links TRBV15 to TRBJ2-1, with TRBD1 as a possible D gene (5 bases). This TCR was recovered from a man between 18 and 35 years old in good health. CDR3 sequence: CATSSLSGRHLYNEQFF. The CDR3 DNA reads TGTGCCACCAGCAGCCTTTCAGGGCGGCACCTCTACAATGAGCAGTTCTTC.